These 29 T cell receptor beta chains originate from one sample sequenced in a study of monozygotic twins with inflammatory bowel disease. After re-calling the 5' RACE reads, TCRdb lists one entry per CDR3 protein, DNA absent. The sample table sets out over 200,000 distinct CDR3 sequences. Sequencing used blood. The receptors were sampled from a human donor with ulcerative colitis or Crohn's disease, or a healthy co-twin of an affected twin (not recorded which).

The J gene is TRBJ1-5, the V gene TRBV27. The CDR3 is 15 amino acids. The germline V gene has CDR1 MNHEY and CDR2 SMNVEV (reference sequence). The CDR3 spells CASSLSHSSNQPQHF.

The chain couples TRBV5-1 to TRBJ1-2; as DNA is missing, the TRBD1 call by TCRdb cannot be tested. CDR1 SGHRS and CDR2 YFSETQ come from the germline V gene. The CDR3 consists of 15 residues. The CDR3 protein is CASSLSRGRDYGYTF.

The V gene is TRBV5-1, the J gene TRBJ1-6; the D gene TCRdb calls, TRBD1, cannot be checked with no DNA. The CDR3 sequence is 16 residues long. Germline lookup yields CDR1 SGHRS and CDR2 YFSETQ. Here the CDR3 reads CASSEQGSSYNSPLHF.

The genes are TRBV14 and TRBJ1-3; the D call of TRBD1 rests on TCRdb alone, since no DNA is present to check it. Germline V gene sequence: CDR1 SGHDN, CDR2 FVKESK. This CDR3 has 15 residues. The CDR3 loop is CASSQRRGPGNTIYF.

The rearrangement links TRBV20-1 to TRBJ2-1; TCRdb proposes TRBD1, but this gene call is untestable without DNA. This CDR3 has 14 residues. Germline CDR1 is DFQATT and CDR2 is SNEGSKA (reference sequence). The CDR3 is CSARGTGAGVEQFF.

The CDR3 loop reads CASTVDRGANTF. This chain joins TRBV5-1 and TRBJ1-2; TCRdb indicates TRBD1, and absent DNA this call remains unverified. CDR3 size: 12 residues. Germline V gene lookup returns CDR1 SGHRS and CDR2 YFSETQ.

The J gene is TRBJ1-4, the V gene TRBV7-9. The CDR3 is 11 amino acids. Germline V gene sequence: CDR1 SEHNR, CDR2 FQNEAQ (reference sequence). The CDR3 loop is CASSRAAGLFF.

This chain uses TRBV2 with TRBJ2-3; TCRdb gives TRBD1 as the D gene, but with no DNA this cannot be confirmed. In germline, CDR1 is SNHLY, CDR2 FYNNEI. CDR3 size: 14 residues. The CDR3 sequence: CASMAGVSTDTQYF.

The chain links TRBV12-3 or TRBV12-4 to TRBJ2-7. This CDR3 has 12 amino acids. This CDR3 is CASSLNTYEQYF.

This chain joins TRBV20-1 and TRBJ1-4; without DNA, the TCRdb call of TRBD1 cannot be checked. The CDR3 sequence is 13 residues long. CDR1 is DFQATT and CDR2 is SNEGSKA in the germline V gene (reference sequence). The CDR3 sequence is CSARVGRNEKLFF.

The chain couples TRBV20-1 to TRBJ1-5; the TCRdb D gene call, TRBD1, has no DNA to confirm it. CDR1 DFQATT and CDR2 SNEGSKA come from the germline V gene (reference sequence). The CDR3 length is 14 residues. This chain's CDR3 is CSARGGANNQPQHF.

The J gene is TRBJ1-3, the V gene TRBV6-1. The CDR3 spans 15 residues. Per the germline V gene, CDR1 is MNHNS and CDR2 is SASEGT. CDR3 region: CASSRDADSGNTIYF.

The V call is TRBV29-1, the J call TRBJ2-7; TCRdb reports TRBD1, a call that lacks DNA to check it against. Germline V CDR1 and CDR2: SQVTM, ANQGSEA. This CDR3 comprises 12 residues. The CDR3 is CSATGPNYEQYF.

The rearrangement joins TRBV11-2 to TRBJ2-7. Germline loops: CDR1 SGHAT, CDR2 FQNNGV. The CDR3 is 14 amino acids. The CDR3 here is CASSPSWQNYEQYF.

The chain combines TRBV5-6 with TRBJ2-1. CDR1 and CDR2 (germline): SGHDT, YYEEEE. This CDR3 has 14 amino acids. The CDR3: CASSWDSSYKEQFF. Based on the CDR3 plus reference TRBV5-6 and TRBJ2-1, the full variable domain is DAGVTQSPTHLIKTRGQQVTLRCSPKSGHDTVSWYQQALGQGPQFIFQYYEEEERQRGNFPDRFSGHQFPNYSSELNVNALLLGDSALYLCASSWDSSYKEQFFGPGTRLTVL.

The V and J genes are TRBV6-1 and TRBJ2-5; TCRdb's assignment of TRBD1 cannot be checked, as there is no DNA. The CDR3 is 14 amino acids. Germline values: CDR1 MNHNS, CDR2 SASEGT. The CDR3 loop reads CASSEVNPRGAQYF.

The chain couples TRBV4-1 to TRBJ1-2; the D call of TRBD1 rests on TCRdb alone, since no DNA is present to check it. The germline gives CDR1 MGHRA, CDR2 YSYEKL. This CDR3 has 15 amino acids. The CDR3 spells CASSQENRANYGYTF.

The chain links TRBV7-7 to TRBJ2-7; as DNA is missing, the TRBD1 call by TCRdb cannot be tested. The CDR3 runs to 12 residues. The germline V gene has CDR1 SSHAT and CDR2 FNYEAQ (reference sequence). The chain's CDR3 is CASTQQGHEQYF.

The chain recombines TRBV7-8 with TRBJ2-5; TCRdb indicates TRBD2, and absent DNA this call remains unverified. The CDR3 has 15 amino acids. Germline V gene sequence: CDR1 SGHVS, CDR2 FQNEAQ. The CDR3 loop is CASSPPSGFQETQYF.

The chain combines TRBV20-1 with TRBJ2-1; TCRdb indicates TRBD2, and absent DNA this call remains unverified. The germline CDR1 and CDR2 sequences are DFQATT and SNEGSKA (reference sequence). The CDR3 runs to 16 residues. CDR3 loop: CSAISPSGGEGNEQFF.

V gene TRBV7-2 combines with J gene TRBJ2-3; checking the TCRdb D call of TRBD1 is not possible without DNA. The germline V gene encodes CDR1 SGHTA and CDR2 FQGNSA. The CDR3 runs to 14 residues. CDR3 loop: CASSYPGRPDTQYF.

The chain uses TRBV27 and TRBJ1-6; TCRdb's assignment of TRBD1 cannot be checked, as there is no DNA. Germline V gives CDR1 MNHEY, CDR2 SMNVEV (reference sequence). The CDR3 runs to 17 residues. CDR3: CASSLRHSDHYNSPLHF.

J is TRBJ1-2 and V is TRBV6-5; TCRdb selects TRBD1, and the lack of DNA leaves this call unchecked. The CDR3 totals 14 residues. Germline V CDR1 and CDR2: MNHEY, SVGAGI. The CDR3 here is CASSYKAPDYGYTF.

The rearrangement uses TRBV12-3 or TRBV12-4 and TRBJ1-5; the D call from TCRdb, TRBD1, cannot be confirmed without DNA. The CDR3 sequence is 13 residues long. The CDR3 here is CASSGEGDQPQHF.

The gene calls are TRBV15 and TRBJ2-7; TCRdb names TRBD1, which stays unverified in the absence of DNA. The length of the CDR3 is 14 residues. Germline CDR1 reads LNHNV; CDR2 reads YYDKDF (reference sequence). CDR3 in amino acids: CATSEISGNYEQYF.

The J gene is TRBJ1-1, the V gene TRBV12-3 or TRBV12-4; TCRdb's D call of TRBD1 is untestable without DNA. CDR3 size: 14 residues. CDR3 protein: CASTLQGWYTEAFF.

This chain uses TRBV3-1 with TRBJ1-1. The germline V gene encodes CDR1 LGHDT and CDR2 YNNKEL (reference sequence). The CDR3 runs 16 residues. CDR3 loop: CASSPEPRDTNTEAFF.

This sequence joins TRBV25-1 and TRBJ1-2. CDR1 and CDR2 (germline): MGHDK, SYGVNS. The length of the CDR3 is 14 residues. This CDR3 reads CASSDNYGNYGYTF.

The genes are TRBV4-1 and TRBJ2-1; TCRdb selects TRBD2, and the lack of DNA leaves this call unchecked. The CDR3 is 14 residues long. Per germline, CDR1 MGHRA and CDR2 YSYEKL. CDR3 residues: CASSPWTEYNEQFF.